The T cell receptor beta chain described here comes from a study of CD8 T cells in Susac syndrome. The CDR3 totals 13 residues. V lost 3 bases and J 1 base, leaving 6 bases between the germline ends. Per the germline V gene, CDR1 is LNHDA and CDR2 is SQIVND (reference sequence). About 0.5 to 1 ug RNA was reverse transcribed with random hexamers. TCRdb recomputed calls from the immunoSEQ multiplex PCR reads with MiXCR, one row per CDR3 protein. The sample has 150,000 to 200,000 distinct CDR3 sequences, approximately 92% seen once. While CD8+ and CD4+ T cells were isolated negatively, TEMRA cells were enriched by FACS.

Sequencing was done on a sample of CD4+ T cells from PBMCs. This TCR derives from a human donor in good health. This rearrangement joins TRBV19 to TRBJ1-1; D gene unclear. The CDR3 is CASSISTNTEAFF. In DNA form, the CDR3 reads TGTGCCAGTAGTATCTCGACGAACACTGAAGCTTTCTTT.